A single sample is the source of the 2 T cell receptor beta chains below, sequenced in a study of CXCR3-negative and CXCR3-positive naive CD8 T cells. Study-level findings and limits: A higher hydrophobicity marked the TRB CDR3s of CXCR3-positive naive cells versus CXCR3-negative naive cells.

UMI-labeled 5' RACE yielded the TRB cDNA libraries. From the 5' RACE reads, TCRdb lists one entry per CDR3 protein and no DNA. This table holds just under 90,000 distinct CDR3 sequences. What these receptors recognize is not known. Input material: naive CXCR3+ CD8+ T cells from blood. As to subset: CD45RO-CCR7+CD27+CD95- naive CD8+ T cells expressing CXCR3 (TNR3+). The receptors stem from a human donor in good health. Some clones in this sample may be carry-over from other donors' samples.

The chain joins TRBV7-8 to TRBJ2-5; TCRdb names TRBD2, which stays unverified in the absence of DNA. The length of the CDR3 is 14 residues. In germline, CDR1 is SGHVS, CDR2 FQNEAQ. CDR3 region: CASSGLAEQETQYF.

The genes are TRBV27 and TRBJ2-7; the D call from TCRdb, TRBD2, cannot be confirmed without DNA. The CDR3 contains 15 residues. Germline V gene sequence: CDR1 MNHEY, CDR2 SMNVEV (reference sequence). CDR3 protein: CASSPQREGSYEQYF.